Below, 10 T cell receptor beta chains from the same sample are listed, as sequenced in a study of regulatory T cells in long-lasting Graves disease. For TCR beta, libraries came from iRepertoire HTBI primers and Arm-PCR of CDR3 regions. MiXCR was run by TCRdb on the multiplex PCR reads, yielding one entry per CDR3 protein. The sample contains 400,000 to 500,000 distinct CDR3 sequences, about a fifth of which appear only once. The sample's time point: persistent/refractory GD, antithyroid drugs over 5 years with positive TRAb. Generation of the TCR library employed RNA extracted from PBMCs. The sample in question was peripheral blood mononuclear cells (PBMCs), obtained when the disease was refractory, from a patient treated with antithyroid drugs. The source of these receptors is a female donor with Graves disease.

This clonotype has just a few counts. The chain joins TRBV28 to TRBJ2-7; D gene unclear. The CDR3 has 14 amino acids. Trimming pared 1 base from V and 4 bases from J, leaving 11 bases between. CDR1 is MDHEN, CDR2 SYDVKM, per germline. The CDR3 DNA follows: TGTGCCAGCAGTTTATTTAAGAAGCTGTACGAGCAGTACTTC. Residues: CASSLFKKLYEQYF.

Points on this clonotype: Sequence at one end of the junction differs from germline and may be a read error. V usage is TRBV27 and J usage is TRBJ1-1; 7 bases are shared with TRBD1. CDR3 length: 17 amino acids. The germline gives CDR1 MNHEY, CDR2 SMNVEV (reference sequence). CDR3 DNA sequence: TGTGCCGGCAGTTTATTTTCAATAGAGGGGGCGAACACTGAAGCTTTCTTT. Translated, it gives CAGSLFSIEGANTEAFF.

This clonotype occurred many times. This chain's CDR3 is CASSYPPRGILNSPLHF. DNA of the CDR3: TGTGCCAGCAGTTACCCCCCCCGGGGAATACTAAATTCACCCCTCCACTTT. The rearrangement joins TRBV6-5 to TRBJ1-6; no firm D call. V shed 2 bases and J shed 7 bases, with 18 bases lying between them. From germline, CDR1 is MNHEY and CDR2 SVGAGI. There are 17 residues in the CDR3.

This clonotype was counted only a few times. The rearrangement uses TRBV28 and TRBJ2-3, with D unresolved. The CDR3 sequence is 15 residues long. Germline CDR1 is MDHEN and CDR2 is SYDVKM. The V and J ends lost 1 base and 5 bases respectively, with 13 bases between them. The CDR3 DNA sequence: TGTGCCAGCAGTTTATCCGTAAGGGAAGTAGATACGCAGTATTTT. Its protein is CASSLSVREVDTQYF. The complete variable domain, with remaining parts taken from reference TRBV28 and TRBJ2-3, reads DVKVTQSSRYLVKRTGEKVFLECVQDMDHENMFWYRQDPGLGLRLIYFSYDVKMKEKGDIPEGYSVSREKKERFSLILESASTNQTSMYLCASSLSVREVDTQYFGPGTRLTVL.

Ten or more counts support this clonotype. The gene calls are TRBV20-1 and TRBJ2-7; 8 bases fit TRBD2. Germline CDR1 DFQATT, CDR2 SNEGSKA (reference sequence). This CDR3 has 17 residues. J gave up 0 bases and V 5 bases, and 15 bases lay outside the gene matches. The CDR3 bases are TGCAGTGCTGTCTTTGCGGGCGGGAGGCGAAGCTCCTACGAGCAGTACTTC. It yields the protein CSAVFAGGRRSSYEQYF.

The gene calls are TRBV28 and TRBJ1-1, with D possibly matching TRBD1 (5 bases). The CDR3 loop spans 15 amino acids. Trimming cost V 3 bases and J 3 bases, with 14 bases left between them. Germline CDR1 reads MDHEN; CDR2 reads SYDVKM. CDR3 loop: CASSFIRVRDTEAFF. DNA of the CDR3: TGTGCCAGCAGTTTTATCAGGGTGAGGGACACTGAAGCTTTCTTT. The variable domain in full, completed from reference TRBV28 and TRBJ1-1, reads DVKVTQSSRYLVKRTGEKVFLECVQDMDHENMFWYRQDPGLGLRLIYFSYDVKMKEKGDIPEGYSVSREKKERFSLILESASTNQTSMYLCASSFIRVRDTEAFFGQGTRLTVV.

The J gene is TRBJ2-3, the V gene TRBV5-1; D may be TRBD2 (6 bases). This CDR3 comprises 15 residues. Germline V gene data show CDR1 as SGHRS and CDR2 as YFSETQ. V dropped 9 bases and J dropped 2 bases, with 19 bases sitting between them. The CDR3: CATSAGQGYTDTQYF. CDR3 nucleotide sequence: TGCGCCACCTCAGCGGGCCAAGGATACACAGATACGCAGTATTTT.

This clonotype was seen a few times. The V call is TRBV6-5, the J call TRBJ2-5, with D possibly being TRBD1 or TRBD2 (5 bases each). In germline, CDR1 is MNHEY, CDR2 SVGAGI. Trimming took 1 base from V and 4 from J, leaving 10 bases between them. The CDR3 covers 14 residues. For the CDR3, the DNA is TGTGCCAGCAGTTACTTTCCTGGGGGAGAGACCCAGTACTTC. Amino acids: CASSYFPGGETQYF.

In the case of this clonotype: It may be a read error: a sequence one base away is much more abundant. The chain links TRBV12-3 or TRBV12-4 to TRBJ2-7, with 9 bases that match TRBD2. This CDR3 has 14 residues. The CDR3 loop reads CASWVAGGPYGQYF. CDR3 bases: TGTGCCAGCTGGGTCGCGGGAGGGCCGTACGGGCAGTACTTC.

The CDR3 nucleotides are TGTGCCAGCACCCAGGTTGGAGGACCACAGTACTTC. It translates to CASTQVGGPQYF. The V and J genes are TRBV6-2 or TRBV6-3 and TRBJ2-4; tentatively, D is TRBD2 (5 bases). Germline V lookup: CDR1 MNHEY, CDR2 SVGEGT. The ends were cut back, 7 bases at V and 13 bases at J, with 17 bases in the middle. The CDR3 contains 12 residues.